The 21 T cell receptor beta chains in this list originate from one sample, sequenced in a study of blood T cell repertoires in COVID-19. The assay was immunoSEQ multiplex PCR, and TCRdb's table has in-frame clones only and misses some. The table records some 200,000 clones, approximately 84% of them present only once. Material for sequencing was peripheral blood. These receptors were taken from a woman aged 45-65 years with active or convalescent COVID-19.

The chain is built from TRBV28 and TRBJ1-4; D may be TRBD1 (5 bases). Between the trimmed V and J ends, which lost 3 bases and 7 bases, there was a span of 9 bases. The V gene's germline CDR1 is MDHEN and CDR2 SYDVKM. The CDR3 extends over 13 amino acids. DNA of the CDR3: TGTGCCAGCAGTTTTGCCAGGGCTGAAAAACTGTTTTTT. This codes for CASSFARAEKLFF. Combining the CDR3 with reference TRBV28 and TRBJ1-4 gives the whole variable domain DVKVTQSSRYLVKRTGEKVFLECVQDMDHENMFWYRQDPGLGLRLIYFSYDVKMKEKGDIPEGYSVSREKKERFSLILESASTNQTSMYLCASSFARAEKLFFGSGTQLSVL.

The chain has TRBV7-3 and TRBJ2-6, with D possibly TRBD2 on 6 matching bases. Germline V gives CDR1 SGHTA, CDR2 FQGTGA. This CDR3 is 16 amino acids long. Trimming cost V 2 bases and J 0 bases, with 8 bases left between them. The CDR3 reads CASSLSGGSGANVLTF. CDR3 sequence (DNA): TGTGCCAGCAGCTTATCCGGGGGCTCTGGGGCCAACGTCCTGACTTTC.

The CDR3 loop reads CAWSVLAGEKLFF. The CDR3 nucleotides are TGTGCCTGGAGTGTACTGGCGGGTGAAAAACTGTTTTTT. The genes are TRBV30 and TRBJ1-4; D is unresolved. V was clipped by 0 bases and J by 7 bases, with 9 bases between them. The CDR3 spans 13 residues. The germline gives CDR1 GTSNPN, CDR2 SVGIG (reference sequence).

The V gene is TRBV27, the J gene TRBJ1-2; no clear D. In germline, CDR1 is MNHEY, CDR2 SMNVEV (reference sequence). The CDR3 runs 14 residues. V dropped 3 bases and J dropped 0 bases, with 8 bases sitting between them. CDR3 nucleotides: TGTGCCAGCAGTTTGGGCAAAGCTAACTATGGCTACACCTTC. As protein: CASSLGKANYGYTF.

The chain is built from TRBV3-1 (or the pseudogene TRBV3-2) and TRBJ2-1, with 10 bases matching TRBD2. Trimming cost V 4 bases and J 13 bases; bases outside gene matches: 1. Germline lookup yields CDR1 LGHDT and CDR2 YNNKEL (reference sequence). The CDR3 spans 11 residues. CDR3 residues: CASSRLAGQFF. The CDR3 nucleotides read TGTGCCAGCAGCCGACTAGCGGGCCAGTTCTTC.

The chain recombines TRBV5-5 with TRBJ2-3; 16 bases align to TRBD2. CDR3 length: 20 residues. V lost 0 bases to trimming and J lost 1 base; unmatched junction nucleotides: 8. CDR1 and CDR2 from the germline V gene are SGHKS and YYEKEE (reference sequence). The CDR3 region is CASSLEAGTSGRVGTDTQYF. The CDR3 DNA sequence: TGTGCCAGCAGCTTGGAGGCCGGGACTAGCGGGAGGGTTGGCACAGATACGCAGTATTTT.

The CDR3 loop reads CASSNNKWEQFF. In nucleotides, the CDR3 is TGTGCCAGCTCGAACAATAAGTGGGAGCAGTTCTTC. The chain recombines TRBV28 with TRBJ2-1; D remains ambiguous. From germline, CDR1 is MDHEN and CDR2 SYDVKM. The CDR3 spans 12 residues. Between the trimmed V and J ends, which lost 8 bases and 10 bases, there was a span of 15 bases.

In DNA form, the CDR3 reads TGTGCCAGCTCACAACGGACAGGGCTAGAAGCTTTCTTT. Protein: CASSQRTGLEAFF. J is TRBJ1-1 and V is TRBV18; 8 nucleotides line up with TRBD1. The CDR3 is 13 residues long. Germline loops: CDR1 KGHSH, CDR2 LQKENI. V dropped 4 bases and J dropped 8; count of bases not matched to a gene: 6.

The V and J genes are TRBV5-7 and TRBJ2-7; D call uncertain. TRBV5-7 carries the ORF label, with uncertain function. The V gene lost 4 bases and the J gene lost 3 bases, with 8 bases spanning the gap. The CDR3 covers 12 residues. CDR3 residues: CASSVSFYEQYV. CDR3 DNA sequence: TGTGCCAGCAGCGTCAGTTTCTACGAGCAGTACGTC.

The chain carries TRBV18 and TRBJ1-2, with TRBD1 as a possible D gene (5 bases). Germline loops: CDR1 KGHSH, CDR2 LQKENI. Between the trimmed V and J ends, which lost 0 bases and 9 bases, there was a span of 14 bases. The CDR3 extends over 14 amino acids. The CDR3 DNA is TGTGCCAGCTCACCACCACAAACCAGGGCCCGCTACACCTTC. This codes for CASSPPQTRARYTF.

This rearrangement joins TRBV12-3 or TRBV12-4 to TRBJ1-2; the D gene is possibly TRBD1 (6 bases). The CDR3 is 13 residues long. V lost 3 bases and J 6 bases, leaving 11 bases between the germline ends. CDR3 region: CASSLRQDHGYTF. The CDR3 DNA reads as TGTGCCAGCAGTTTGAGACAGGACCATGGCTACACCTTC.

The rearrangement joins TRBV4-1 to TRBJ1-4; 9 bases fit TRBD1. CDR3 length equals 17 residues. V shed 4 bases, J shed 8 bases, and the junction held 14 bases outside the gene matches. Germline V gene data show CDR1 as MGHRA and CDR2 as YSYEKL. CDR3: CASSPPHRGPEQEKLFF. As DNA, the CDR3 is TGCGCCAGCAGCCCCCCGCACAGGGGGCCAGAGCAAGAAAAACTGTTTTTT.

The chain is built from TRBV5-1 and TRBJ1-2; TRBD1 aligns across 9 bases. CDR1 SGHRS and CDR2 YFSETQ come from the germline V gene. The CDR3 consists of 14 residues. With 4 bases clipped from V and 8 bases from J, the junction kept 9 bases outside the gene matches. The CDR3 loop is CASSPWDRARGYTF. DNA of the CDR3: TGCGCCAGCAGCCCCTGGGACAGGGCAAGGGGCTACACCTTC.

The rearrangement links TRBV6-5 to TRBJ2-7; 9 positions agree with TRBD1. V was pared by 6 bases and J by 4 bases, with 10 bases of the junction left unmatched. The germline V gene encodes CDR1 MNHEY and CDR2 SVGAGI. The CDR3 covers 15 residues. CDR3 residues: CASSRGRDRVYEQYF. DNA for the CDR3: TGTGCCAGCAGCCGGGGGCGGGACAGGGTGTACGAGCAGTACTTC.

This chain uses TRBV11-3 with TRBJ2-3; TRBD1 aligns across 8 bases. The junction had 3 bases not matched to a gene; V was cut back by 7 bases and J by 3 bases. The CDR3 runs to 13 residues. Germline CDR1 reads SGHNT; CDR2 reads YENEEA. The CDR3 loop is CASTTGGTDTQYF. CDR3 nucleotide sequence: TGTGCCAGCACTACAGGGGGGACAGATACGCAGTATTTT.

J is TRBJ1-1 and V is TRBV7-9; weak D call: TRBD1 (5 bases). The V and J ends lost 5 bases and 0 bases respectively, with 10 bases between them. From germline, CDR1 is SEHNR and CDR2 FQNEAQ (reference sequence). The CDR3 extends over 14 amino acids. The chain's CDR3 is CASSPDRMNTEAFF. The CDR3 DNA sequence: TGTGCCAGCAGCCCAGACAGAATGAACACTGAAGCTTTCTTT.

V and J are TRBV28 and TRBJ1-2; 8 nucleotides agree with TRBD1. The germline V gene has CDR1 MDHEN and CDR2 SYDVKM. The CDR3 is 16 amino acids. Trimming cost V 1 base and J 3 bases; bases outside gene matches: 7. Written as DNA, the CDR3 is TGTGCCAGCAGTTTATTGACAGGGGAGGGTTACTATGGCTACACCTTC. It is translated as CASSLLTGEGYYGYTF.

This clone has just one count. The rearrangement links TRBV9 to TRBJ2-7; TRBD1 matches at 12 bases. V was pared by 4 bases and J by 5 bases, with 7 bases of the junction left unmatched. CDR3 size: 15 residues. Germline V gene data show CDR1 as SGDLS and CDR2 as YYNGEE. The CDR3 coding sequence is TGTGCCAGCAGCCCTTGGGACAGGGGGCTCCACGAGCAGTACTTC. This codes for CASSPWDRGLHEQYF.

This chain uses TRBV12-3 or TRBV12-4 with TRBJ1-3, with D uncertain. The CDR3 runs to 12 residues. Between the trimmed V and J ends, which lost 7 bases and 1 base, there was a span of 5 bases. CDR3 nucleotide sequence: TGTGCCAGCACCTATTCTGGAAACACCATATATTTT. It specifies CASTYSGNTIYF.

The chain couples TRBV5-4 to TRBJ2-2; TRBD1 agrees at 10 bases. The CDR3 totals 15 residues. The V segment lost 5 bases and the J segment 5 bases; nucleotides outside the gene matches: 6. Germline V CDR1 and CDR2: SGHNT, YYREEE (reference sequence). The CDR3 DNA sequence: TGTGCCAGCAGGCGACAGGGGGCAAGGACCGGGGAGCTGTTTTTT. Translated: CASRRQGARTGELFF. Full variable domain (remainder filled in from reference TRBV5-4 and TRBJ2-2): ETGVTQSPTHLIKTRGQQVTLRCSSQSGHNTVSWYQQALGQGPQFIFQYYREEENGRGNFPPRFSGLQFPNYSSELNVNALELDDSALYLCASRRQGARTGELFFGEGSRLTVL.

CDR3 in DNA: TGTGCCAGCAGTTTAGCCGGGACAGGAATGAACACTGAAGCTTTCTTT. The encoded protein is CASSLAGTGMNTEAFF. The chain links TRBV28 to TRBJ1-1; 8 bases are shared with TRBD1. The germline CDR1 and CDR2 sequences are MDHEN and SYDVKM. There are 16 residues in the CDR3. J gave up 0 bases and V 2 bases, and 5 bases lay outside the gene matches.